Presented here are 10 T cell receptor beta chains from one specimen sequenced in a study of T cells expressing NK-cell markers. TCRdb re-called the 5' RACE reads, yielding one record per CDR3 amino acid sequence without DNA. Across 30,000 or so distinct CDR3 sequences, the top ten clones capture 60% of the sample. The specimen sequenced was blood T cells: a sorted CD56 or NKG2C T cell subset, CD4+ or CD8+ T cells, or bulk PBMC T cells (not recorded which). Every receptor here comes from a woman between 18 and 69 years old in good health.

This chain joins TRBV27 and TRBJ1-5; the TCRdb call, TRBD1, lacks DNA for checking. The germline V gene encodes CDR1 MNHEY and CDR2 SMNVEV (reference sequence). CDR3 length equals 16 residues. The CDR3 protein is CASSFSPDMSNQPQHF.

The chain joins TRBV4-1 to TRBJ2-7; TCRdb's assignment of TRBD1 cannot be checked, as there is no DNA. The CDR3 loop spans 14 amino acids. Germline lookup yields CDR1 MGHRA and CDR2 YSYEKL. The CDR3 region is CASSHPGGGDEQYF.

The rearrangement joins TRBV9 to TRBJ1-6. Germline V gene sequence: CDR1 SGDLS, CDR2 YYNGEE. This CDR3 has 14 residues. CDR3 loop: CASSPGAGNSPLHF.

The chain has TRBV6-1 and TRBJ2-2; no DNA is available, so the TRBD1 call from TCRdb remains unchecked. There are 16 residues in the CDR3. The germline V gene encodes CDR1 MNHNS and CDR2 SASEGT. Here the CDR3 reads CASSPRDRGLVGELFF.

This chain uses TRBV29-1 with TRBJ2-7; checking the TCRdb D call of TRBD2 is not possible without DNA. The germline gives CDR1 SQVTM, CDR2 ANQGSEA. This CDR3 is built from 15 residues. The CDR3 sequence is CSVEYLAGGDYEQYF.

V and J are TRBV7-9 and TRBJ2-1. The CDR3 consists of 14 residues. In germline, CDR1 is SEHNR, CDR2 FQNEAQ (reference sequence). The CDR3 region is CASSPAGSYNEQFF.

The chain recombines TRBV24-1 with TRBJ2-1; checking the TCRdb D call of TRBD2 is not possible without DNA. The CDR3 has 14 amino acids. Per the germline V gene, CDR1 is KGHDR and CDR2 is SFDVKD. CDR3 in amino acids: CATSVRGSGNEQFF.

This chain uses TRBV27 with TRBJ2-5; TCRdb reports TRBD1, a call that lacks DNA to check it against. The CDR3 runs to 17 residues. Germline loops: CDR1 MNHEY, CDR2 SMNVEV (reference sequence). The CDR3 spells CASSLVDPGTAEETQYF.

V is TRBV5-4 and J is TRBJ2-7; there is no DNA to check the TCRdb D call of TRBD2. The CDR3 is 18 amino acids. Germline CDR1 reads SGHNT; CDR2 reads YYREEE (reference sequence). The CDR3: CASSLRGTSGGPPYEQYF.

The chain has TRBV5-1 and TRBJ2-3; the D gene TCRdb calls, TRBD1, cannot be checked with no DNA. Germline CDR1 and CDR2: SGHRS and YFSETQ. The CDR3 is made up of 16 amino acids. CDR3 protein: CASSSLDTGRTDTQYF.